A single sample is the source of the 19 T cell receptor beta chains below, sequenced in a study of human T cells and chemical hapten exposure. Time point reported: pre-sensitization, week 0. The treatment was: therapeutic diphenylcyclopropenone sensitization with weekly scalp DPC. TCRdb independently ran MiXCR on the RACE reads; one entry per CDR3 protein. The repertoire holds about 380,000 distinct CDR3 sequences, with 4.5% to 6% as singletons. The starting material was whole blood, obtained in connection with sensitization to the hapten diphenylcyclopropenone (DPC). These receptor sequences come from a woman aged 45-65 years with alopecia areata. Some clones in this sample may be carry-over from other donors' samples.

This clonotype was counted many times. Here the CDR3 DNA reads TGTGCCAGCAGTTCCCCTTCCGGGACAGCTAACTATGGCTACACCTTC. Protein product: CASSSPSGTANYGYTF. The chain uses TRBV6-5 and TRBJ1-2; 7 bases agree with TRBD1. J lost 0 bases, V lost 4 bases, and 8 bases had no gene match. This CDR3 has 16 residues. CDR1 MNHEY and CDR2 SVGAGI come from the germline V gene.

In its sample, this clonotype was seen many times. The chain employs TRBV5-1 and TRBJ2-3; D remains ambiguous. Trimming pared 0 bases from V and 0 bases from J, leaving 11 bases between. This CDR3 has 16 amino acids. Germline V lookup: CDR1 SGHRS, CDR2 YFSETQ. CDR3 sequence (DNA): TGCGCCAGCAGCTTGGAGGGCGATACTAGCACAGATACGCAGTATTTT. It yields the protein CASSLEGDTSTDTQYF. The full variable domain, with the rest looked up from reference TRBV5-1 and TRBJ2-3, is KAGVTQTPRYLIKTRGQQVTLSCSPISGHRSVSWYQQTPGQGLQFLFEYFSETQRNKGNFPGRFSGRQFSNSRSEMNVSTLELGDSALYLCASSLEGDTSTDTQYFGPGTRLTVL.

This clonotype was seen repeatedly, ten times or more. V usage is TRBV5-5 and J usage is TRBJ1-1, with D unresolved. The length of the CDR3 is 13 residues. The V and J ends lost 2 bases and 3 bases respectively, with 8 bases between them. The germline V gene encodes CDR1 SGHKS and CDR2 YYEKEE (reference sequence). CDR3 DNA sequence: TGTGCCAGCAGCTTAGGTCCCGACACTGAAGCTTTCTTT. This encodes CASSLGPDTEAFF.

This clonotype appeared many times. The rearrangement links TRBV10-3 to TRBJ2-1; TRBD1 is a possible D gene (6 bases). V lost 6 bases and J 6 bases, leaving 9 bases between the germline ends. Germline CDR1 and CDR2: ENHRY and SYGVKD. The CDR3 length is 12 residues. The CDR3 DNA sequence: TGTGCCATCAGCCCACAGGGCAATGAGCAGTTCTTC. It is translated as CAISPQGNEQFF.

J is TRBJ2-1 and V is TRBV6-5; D might be TRBD1 (6 bases). Germline values: CDR1 MNHEY, CDR2 SVGAGI. This CDR3 is built from 15 residues. The V end was cut by 0 bases, the J end by 7 bases, with 13 bases between. The CDR3 DNA reads as TGTGCCAGCAGTTACTCACAGGGCATAGGGAATGAGCAGTTCTTC. Translation: CASSYSQGIGNEQFF.

This clonotype was seen a handful of times. The chain combines TRBV20-1 with TRBJ2-1; D is ambiguous. This CDR3 comprises 14 residues. Germline values: CDR1 DFQATT, CDR2 SNEGSKA (reference sequence). Trimming took 3 bases from V and 0 from J, leaving 9 bases between them. The CDR3 is CSASGSSSYNEQFF. CDR3 DNA: TGCAGTGCTAGCGGATCCAGCTCCTACAATGAGCAGTTCTTC.

This clonotype was seen only a few times. The chain carries TRBV7-2 and TRBJ2-1, with 7 bases aligning to TRBD2. Germline V gene lookup returns CDR1 SGHTA and CDR2 FQGNSA. The CDR3 is 15 residues long. The V gene end was trimmed by 2 bases and the J gene end by 0 bases; junction bases not matched to a gene: 1. CDR3 in amino acids: CASSLLAVSYNEQFF. CDR3 nucleotide sequence: TGTGCCAGCAGCTTACTAGCGGTCTCCTACAATGAGCAGTTCTTC.

On this clonotype: It is unclear where the CDR3 begins or ends on the DNA, so no DNA is shown, and the CDR3 is as TCRdb lists it. V and J are TRBV7-9 and TRBJ2-7; the tabulated D call, TRBD1, remains unverified against the DNA. The CDR3 adds up to 20 amino acids, both ends counted. Germline V gives CDR1 SEHNR, CDR2 FQNEAQ (reference sequence). The CDR3 loop reads CASSLDRGLPTSSTSYEQYF.

This clonotype was recorded a few times. The chain uses TRBV24-1 and TRBJ1-1, with 7 bases fitting TRBD1. Germline V lookup: CDR1 KGHDR, CDR2 SFDVKD. V dropped 9 bases and J dropped 1; count of bases not matched to a gene: 4. The CDR3 loop spans 13 amino acids. The CDR3 here is CATRDSKNTEAFF. Written as DNA, the CDR3 is TGTGCCACCCGGGACAGTAAGAACACTGAAGCTTTCTTT.

This clonotype appeared many times. The J gene is TRBJ2-5, the V gene TRBV29-1, with D perhaps matching TRBD2 (5 bases). Per germline, CDR1 SQVTM and CDR2 ANQGSEA. The CDR3 runs to 12 residues. The V end was cut by 1 base, the J end by 7 bases, with 10 bases between. The CDR3 DNA is TGCAGCGTTGAAGGGCCCGCGGGGACCCAGTACTTC. It specifies CSVEGPAGTQYF.

This clonotype was counted ten times or more. CDR3 residues: CSVESGSGNTIYF. DNA for the CDR3: TGCAGCGTTGAATCGGGATCTGGAAACACCATATATTTT. The chain carries TRBV29-1 and TRBJ1-3; D gene uncertain. The CDR3 totals 13 residues. The ends were cut back, 2 bases at V and 1 base at J, with 6 bases in the middle. The V gene's germline CDR1 is SQVTM and CDR2 ANQGSEA.

This clonotype was observed at least ten times. J is TRBJ2-1 and V is TRBV29-1; TRBD2 aligns across 7 bases. This CDR3 has 11 amino acids. The junction had 8 bases not matched to a gene; V was cut back by 8 bases and J by 10 bases. Germline CDR1 SQVTM, CDR2 ANQGSEA. In DNA form, the CDR3 reads TGCAGCCTCCCCTGGGGGGGGGAGCAGTTCTTC. It is translated as CSLPWGGEQFF.

A few counts support this clonotype. The chain uses TRBV20-1 and TRBJ2-3, with TRBD2 as a possible D gene (7 bases). The CDR3 length is 14 residues. CDR1 is DFQATT, CDR2 SNEGSKA, per germline (reference sequence). Trimming took 6 bases from V and 2 from J, leaving 15 bases between them. As DNA, the CDR3 is TGCAGTGCCGGGGGCGGGGGAAACACAGATACGCAGTATTTT. This codes for CSAGGGGNTDTQYF.

This clonotype was observed at least ten times. The chain combines TRBV20-1 with TRBJ2-3, with 7 bases aligning to TRBD1. CDR3 size: 15 residues. V shed 8 bases, J shed 2 bases, and the junction held 13 bases outside the gene matches. Germline CDR1 is DFQATT and CDR2 is SNEGSKA (reference sequence). CDR3 region: CSTILGQFFTDTQYF. The CDR3 DNA follows: TGCAGTACTATCTTGGGACAGTTCTTCACAGATACGCAGTATTTT.

This clonotype was recorded many times. The chain employs TRBV12-3 or TRBV12-4 and TRBJ1-5; D is perhaps TRBD1 (5 bases). The germline V and J ends were trimmed by 3 bases and 0 bases, with 12 bases remaining between them. This CDR3 has 16 residues. CDR3 sequence: CASSFGGTYSNQPQHF. CDR3 DNA sequence: TGTGCCAGCAGTTTTGGGGGAACTTATAGCAATCAGCCCCAGCATTTT.

The chain combines TRBV29-1 with TRBJ2-3; possibly TRBD1 for D (5 bases). This CDR3 contains 13 residues. V was shortened by 2 bases and J by 2 bases, with 8 bases between the two germline ends. CDR1 is SQVTM, CDR2 ANQGSEA, per germline. CDR3 sequence (DNA): TGCAGCGTTGAATTCAGGGACACAGATACGCAGTATTTT. Protein: CSVEFRDTDTQYF.

This chain connects TRBV13 to TRBJ2-7; no clear D gene. Trimming took off 4 bases at V and 2 bases at J, with 9 bases between the two ends. The CDR3 is 13 residues long. Germline CDR1 and CDR2: PRHDT and FYEKMQ (reference sequence). The CDR3 loop reads CASSSNVAYEQYF. The CDR3 nucleotides read TGTGCCAGCAGCTCCAATGTAGCCTACGAGCAGTACTTC.

This clonotype was detected many times. This sequence joins TRBV27 and TRBJ2-7; possibly TRBD2 for D (5 bases). Deletions cut 4 bases from V and 4 bases from J, with 14 bases between. The length of the CDR3 is 14 residues. CDR1 is MNHEY, CDR2 SMNVEV, per germline (reference sequence). CDR3 loop: CASSSRGYGYEQYF. The CDR3 DNA reads as TGTGCCAGCAGTTCGAGAGGGTACGGATACGAGCAGTACTTC.

The chain links TRBV29-1 to TRBJ1-2, with D possibly matching TRBD1 (6 bases). This CDR3 is built from 14 residues. Germline V lookup: CDR1 SQVTM, CDR2 ANQGSEA. V was clipped by 3 bases and J by 5 bases, with 16 bases between them. In DNA, the CDR3 is TGCAGCGTTGAGGGCGCAGGGGAAAATTATGGCTACACCTTC. As protein: CSVEGAGENYGYTF.